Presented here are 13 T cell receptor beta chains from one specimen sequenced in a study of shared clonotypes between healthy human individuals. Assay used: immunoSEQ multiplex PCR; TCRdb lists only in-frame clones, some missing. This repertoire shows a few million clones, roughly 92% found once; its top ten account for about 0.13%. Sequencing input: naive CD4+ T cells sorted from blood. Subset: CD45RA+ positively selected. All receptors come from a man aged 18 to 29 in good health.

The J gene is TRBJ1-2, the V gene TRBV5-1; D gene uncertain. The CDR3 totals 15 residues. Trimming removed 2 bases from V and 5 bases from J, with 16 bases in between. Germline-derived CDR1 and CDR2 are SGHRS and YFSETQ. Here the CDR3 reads CASSFSPGAQYGYTF. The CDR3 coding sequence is TGCGCCAGCAGCTTCAGTCCGGGAGCTCAATATGGCTACACCTTC.

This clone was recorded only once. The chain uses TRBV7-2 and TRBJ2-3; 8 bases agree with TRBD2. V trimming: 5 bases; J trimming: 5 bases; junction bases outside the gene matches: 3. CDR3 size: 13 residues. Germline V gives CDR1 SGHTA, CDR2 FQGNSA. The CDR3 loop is CASSVGGGDTQYF. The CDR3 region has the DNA TGTGCCAGCAGCGTCGGGGGGGGAGATACGCAGTATTTT.

The CDR3 sequence: CASSAPGRQATEAFF. CDR3 nucleotides: TGTGCCAGCAGTGCCCCGGGCCGCCAGGCGACTGAAGCTTTCTTT. The V call is TRBV25-1, the J call TRBJ1-1; D gene unclear. CDR3 length equals 15 residues. Germline V gene data show CDR1 as MGHDK and CDR2 as SYGVNS. Trimming took 4 bases from V and 5 from J, leaving 17 bases between them.

The CDR3, as DNA: TGTGCCAGCAGCCCCGCGGATAGTGGAGATACGCAGTATTTT. Its translation is CASSPADSGDTQYF. The chain employs TRBV11-3 and TRBJ2-3; D remains unclear. CDR1 is SGHNT and CDR2 is YENEEA in the germline V gene. The CDR3 is made up of 14 amino acids. V was pared by 5 bases and J by 5 bases, with 14 bases between.

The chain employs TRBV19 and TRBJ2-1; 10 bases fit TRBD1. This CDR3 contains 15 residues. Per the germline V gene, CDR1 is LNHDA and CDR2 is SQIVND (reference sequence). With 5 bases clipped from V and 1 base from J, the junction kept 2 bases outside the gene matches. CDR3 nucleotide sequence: TGTGCCAGTAGTGGGGGACAGGGGTCCTACAATGAGCAGTTCTTC. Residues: CASSGGQGSYNEQFF.

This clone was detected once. CDR3 in amino acids: CASTAGLDTQYF. The CDR3 DNA reads TGTGCCAGCACTGCGGGACTAGATACGCAGTATTTT. The V gene is TRBV27, the J gene TRBJ2-3, with D possibly being TRBD2 (6 bases). Deletions cut 7 bases from V and 5 bases from J, with 10 bases between. Germline CDR1 MNHEY, CDR2 SMNVEV (reference sequence). The CDR3 is made up of 12 amino acids.

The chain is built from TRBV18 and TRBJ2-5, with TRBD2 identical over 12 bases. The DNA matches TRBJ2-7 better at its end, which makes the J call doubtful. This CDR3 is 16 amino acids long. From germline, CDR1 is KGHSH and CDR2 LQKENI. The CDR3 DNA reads TGTGCCAGCTCACCGCAGACTAGCGGGAGCTCCTACGAGCAGTACTTC. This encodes CASSPQTSGSSYEQYF.

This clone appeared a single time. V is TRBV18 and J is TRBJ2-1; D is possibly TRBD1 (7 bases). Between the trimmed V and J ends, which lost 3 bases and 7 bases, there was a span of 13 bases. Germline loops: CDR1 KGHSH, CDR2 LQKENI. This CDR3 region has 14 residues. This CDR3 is CASSPQGGTNEQFF. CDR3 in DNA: TGTGCCAGCTCACCCCAGGGGGGAACGAATGAGCAGTTCTTC.

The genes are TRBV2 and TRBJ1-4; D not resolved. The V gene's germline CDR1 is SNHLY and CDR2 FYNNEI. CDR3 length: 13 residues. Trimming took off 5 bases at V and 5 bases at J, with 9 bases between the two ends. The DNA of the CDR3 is TGTGCCAGCAGTCAGCAACAGAATGAAAAACTGTTTTTT. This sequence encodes CASSQQQNEKLFF.

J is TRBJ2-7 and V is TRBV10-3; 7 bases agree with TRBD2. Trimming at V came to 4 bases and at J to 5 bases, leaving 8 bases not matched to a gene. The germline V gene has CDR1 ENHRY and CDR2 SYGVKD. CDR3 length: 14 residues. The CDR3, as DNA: TGTGCCATCAGTGTTGAGGGAGGGACTAACGAGCAGTACTTC. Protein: CAISVEGGTNEQYF.

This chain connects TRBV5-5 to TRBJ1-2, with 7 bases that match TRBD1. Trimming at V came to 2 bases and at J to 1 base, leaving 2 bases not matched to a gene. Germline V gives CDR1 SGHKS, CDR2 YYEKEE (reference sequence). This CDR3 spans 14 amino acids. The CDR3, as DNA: TGTGCCAGCAGCTTTGACAGGGTTAACTATGGCTACACCTTC. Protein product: CASSFDRVNYGYTF. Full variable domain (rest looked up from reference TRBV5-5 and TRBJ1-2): DAGVTQSPTHLIKTRGQQVTLRCSPISGHKSVSWYQQVLGQGPQFIFQYYEKEERGRGNFPDRFSARQFPNYSSELNVNALLLGDSALYLCASSFDRVNYGYTFGSGTRLTVV.

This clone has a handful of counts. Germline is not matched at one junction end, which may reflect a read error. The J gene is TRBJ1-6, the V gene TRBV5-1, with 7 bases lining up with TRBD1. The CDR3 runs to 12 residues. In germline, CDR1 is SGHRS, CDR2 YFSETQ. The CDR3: CASRFPRDSRPF. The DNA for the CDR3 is TGCGCCAGCAGGTTCCCCAGGGACAGCAGGCCCTTT.

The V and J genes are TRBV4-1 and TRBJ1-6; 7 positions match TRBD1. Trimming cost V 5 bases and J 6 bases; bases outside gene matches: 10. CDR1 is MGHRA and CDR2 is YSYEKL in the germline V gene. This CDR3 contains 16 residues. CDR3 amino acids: CASSFRDSQSNSPLHF. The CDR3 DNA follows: TGCGCCAGCAGCTTCCGGGACAGCCAAAGTAATTCACCCCTCCACTTT.